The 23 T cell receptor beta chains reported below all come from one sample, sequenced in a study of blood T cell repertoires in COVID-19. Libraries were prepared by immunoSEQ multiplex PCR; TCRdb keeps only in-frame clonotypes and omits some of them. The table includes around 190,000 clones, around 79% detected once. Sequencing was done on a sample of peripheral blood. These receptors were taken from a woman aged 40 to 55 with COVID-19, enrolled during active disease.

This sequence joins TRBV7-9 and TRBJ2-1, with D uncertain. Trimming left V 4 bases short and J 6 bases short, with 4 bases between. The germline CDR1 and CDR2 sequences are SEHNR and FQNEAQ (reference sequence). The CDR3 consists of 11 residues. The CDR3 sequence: CASSSRNEQFF. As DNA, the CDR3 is TGTGCCAGCAGCTCCCGCAATGAGCAGTTCTTC.

CDR3 nucleotide sequence: TGTGCCAGCAGTCACGGGGGTGCGGGAGGGCCGTCGGAGGATACGCAGTATTTT. Translation gives CASSHGGAGGPSEDTQYF. This chain links TRBV6-6 with TRBJ2-3; 9 nucleotides line up with TRBD2. V lost 5 bases and J lost 6; bases outside the gene matches: 18. Per the germline V gene, CDR1 is MNHNY and CDR2 is SVGAGI (reference sequence). CDR3 size: 18 residues.

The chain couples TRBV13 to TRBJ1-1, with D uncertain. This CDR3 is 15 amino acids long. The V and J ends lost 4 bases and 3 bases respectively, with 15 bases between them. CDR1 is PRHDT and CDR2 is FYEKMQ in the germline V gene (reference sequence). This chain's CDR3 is CASSSDPPADTEAFF. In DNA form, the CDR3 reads TGTGCCAGCAGCTCCGACCCACCTGCGGACACTGAAGCTTTCTTT. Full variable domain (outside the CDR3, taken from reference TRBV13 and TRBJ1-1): AAGVIQSPRHLIKEKRETATLKCYPIPRHDTVYWYQQGPGQDPQFLISFYEKMQSDKGSIPDRFSAQQFSDYHSELNMSSLELGDSALYFCASSSDPPADTEAFFGQGTRLTVV.

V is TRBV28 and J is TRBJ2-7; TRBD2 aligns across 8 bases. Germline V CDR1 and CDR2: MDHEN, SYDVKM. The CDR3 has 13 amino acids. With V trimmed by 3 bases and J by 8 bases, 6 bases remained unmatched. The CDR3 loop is CASSLRGVEKQYF. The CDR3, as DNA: TGTGCCAGCAGTTTGCGGGGGGTTGAGAAGCAGTACTTC.

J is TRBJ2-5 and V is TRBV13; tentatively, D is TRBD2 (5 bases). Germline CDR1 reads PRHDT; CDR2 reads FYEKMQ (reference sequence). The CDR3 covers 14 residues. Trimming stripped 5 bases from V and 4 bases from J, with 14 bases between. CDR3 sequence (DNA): TGTGCCAGCAGCCCGCGGACTGGCGGAGAGACCCAGTACTTC. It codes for CASSPRTGGETQYF.

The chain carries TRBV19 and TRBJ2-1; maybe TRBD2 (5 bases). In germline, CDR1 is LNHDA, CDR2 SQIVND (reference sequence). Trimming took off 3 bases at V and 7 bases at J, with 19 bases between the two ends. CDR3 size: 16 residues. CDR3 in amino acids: CASSMFGERRKNEQFF. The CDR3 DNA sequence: TGTGCCAGTAGTATGTTCGGGGAAAGACGTAAGAATGAGCAGTTCTTC.

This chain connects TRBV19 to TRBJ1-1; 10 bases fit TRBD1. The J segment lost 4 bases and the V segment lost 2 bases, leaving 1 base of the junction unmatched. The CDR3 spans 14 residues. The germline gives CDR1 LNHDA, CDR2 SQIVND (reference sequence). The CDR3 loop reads CASSIRDRGTEAFF. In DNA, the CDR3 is TGTGCCAGTAGTATACGGGACAGGGGCACTGAAGCTTTCTTT.

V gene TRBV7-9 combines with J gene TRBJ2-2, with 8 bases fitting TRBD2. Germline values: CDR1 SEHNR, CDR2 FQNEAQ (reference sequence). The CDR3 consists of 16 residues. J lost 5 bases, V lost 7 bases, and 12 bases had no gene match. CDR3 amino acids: CASKTSGTRDTGELFF. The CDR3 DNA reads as TGTGCCAGCAAAACTTCCGGGACTAGAGATACCGGGGAGCTGTTTTTT.

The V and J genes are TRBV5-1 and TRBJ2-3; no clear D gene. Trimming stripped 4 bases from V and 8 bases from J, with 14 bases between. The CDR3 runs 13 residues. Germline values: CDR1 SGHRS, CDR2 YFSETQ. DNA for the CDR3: TGCGCCAGCAGCGTCGTAGTGCTCGGTACGCAGTATTTT. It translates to CASSVVVLGTQYF. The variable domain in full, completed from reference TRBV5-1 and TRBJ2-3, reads KAGVTQTPRYLIKTRGQQVTLSCSPISGHRSVSWYQQTPGQGLQFLFEYFSETQRNKGNFPGRFSGRQFSNSRSEMNVSTLELGDSALYLCASSVVVLGTQYFGPGTRLTVL.

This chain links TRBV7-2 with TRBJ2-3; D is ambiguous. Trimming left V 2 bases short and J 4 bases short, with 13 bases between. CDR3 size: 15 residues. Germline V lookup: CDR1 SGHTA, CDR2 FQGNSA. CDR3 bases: TGTGCCAGCAGCTTAAACCCCCCGCCGGCAGATACGCAGTATTTT. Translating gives CASSLNPPPADTQYF. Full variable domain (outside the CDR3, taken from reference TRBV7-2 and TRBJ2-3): GAGVSQSPSNKVTEKGKDVELRCDPISGHTALYWYRQSLGQGLEFLIYFQGNSAPDKSGLPSDRFSAERTGGSVSTLTIQRTQQEDSAVYLCASSLNPPPADTQYFGPGTRLTVL.

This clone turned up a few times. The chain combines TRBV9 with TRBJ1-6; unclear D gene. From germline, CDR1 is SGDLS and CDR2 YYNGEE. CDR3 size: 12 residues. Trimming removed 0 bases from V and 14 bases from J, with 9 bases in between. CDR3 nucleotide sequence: TGTGCCAGCAGCGTAGTGGGGAGCGCCCTCCACTTT. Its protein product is CASSVVGSALHF.

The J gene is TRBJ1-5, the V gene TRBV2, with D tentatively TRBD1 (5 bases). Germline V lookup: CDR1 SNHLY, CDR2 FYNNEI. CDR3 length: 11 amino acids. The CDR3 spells CAGGRGQPQHF. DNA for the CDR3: TGTGCGGGGGGGAGGGGCCAGCCCCAGCATTTT.

CDR3 sequence (DNA): TGTGCCAGTAGTAAAACTAGCGGGAGCTTCTACGAGCAGTACTTC. Translation gives CASSKTSGSFYEQYF. The rearrangement links TRBV19 to TRBJ2-7; TRBD2 aligns across 11 bases. Germline V lookup: CDR1 LNHDA, CDR2 SQIVND (reference sequence). V dropped 4 bases and J dropped 3; count of bases not matched to a gene: 5. The CDR3 length is 15 residues.

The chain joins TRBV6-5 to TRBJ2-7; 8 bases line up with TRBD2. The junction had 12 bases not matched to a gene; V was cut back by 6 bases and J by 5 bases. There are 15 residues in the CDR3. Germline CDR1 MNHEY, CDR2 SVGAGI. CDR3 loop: CASRLYQTSANEQYF. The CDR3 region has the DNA TGTGCCAGCAGACTATACCAGACTAGCGCTAACGAGCAGTACTTC.

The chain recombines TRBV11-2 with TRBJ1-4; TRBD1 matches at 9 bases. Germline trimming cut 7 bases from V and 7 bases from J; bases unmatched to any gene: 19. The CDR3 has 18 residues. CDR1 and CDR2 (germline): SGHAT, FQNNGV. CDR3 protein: CASTTTGTGWLDSEKLFF. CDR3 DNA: TGTGCCAGCACCACAACCGGGACAGGGTGGTTAGATTCTGAAAAACTGTTTTTT. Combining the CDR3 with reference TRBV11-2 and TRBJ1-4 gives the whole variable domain EAGVAQSPRYKIIEKRQSVAFWCNPISGHATLYWYQQILGQGPKLLIQFQNNGVVDDSQLPKDRFSAERLKGVDSTLKIQPAKLEDSAVYLCASTTTGTGWLDSEKLFFGSGTQLSVL.

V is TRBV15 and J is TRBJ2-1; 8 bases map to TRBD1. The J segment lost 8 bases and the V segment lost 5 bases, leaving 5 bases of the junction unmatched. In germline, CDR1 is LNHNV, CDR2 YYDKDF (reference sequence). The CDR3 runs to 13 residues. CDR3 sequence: CATSPDRAHEQFF. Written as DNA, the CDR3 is TGTGCCACCAGCCCGGACAGGGCCCATGAGCAGTTCTTC.

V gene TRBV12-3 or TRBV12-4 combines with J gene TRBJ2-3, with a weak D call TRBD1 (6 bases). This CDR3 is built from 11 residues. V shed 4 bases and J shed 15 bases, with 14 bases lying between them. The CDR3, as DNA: TGTGCCAGCAGTTCCCTCCGGGACACATATTTT. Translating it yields CASSSLRDTYF.

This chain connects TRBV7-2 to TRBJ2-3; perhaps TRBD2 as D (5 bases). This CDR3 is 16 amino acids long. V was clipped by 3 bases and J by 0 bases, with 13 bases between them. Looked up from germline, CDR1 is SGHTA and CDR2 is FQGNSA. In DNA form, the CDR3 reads TGTGCCAGCAGCTTGGGGTTGCGGGCTAGCACAGATACGCAGTATTTT. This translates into CASSLGLRASTDTQYF.

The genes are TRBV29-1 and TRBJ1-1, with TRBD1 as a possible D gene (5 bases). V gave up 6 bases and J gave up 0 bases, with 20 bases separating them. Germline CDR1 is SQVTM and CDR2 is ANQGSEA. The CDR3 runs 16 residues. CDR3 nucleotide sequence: TGCAGCGTGTCAGGTCCCGGCGGGGGGATGAACACTGAAGCTTTCTTT. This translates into CSVSGPGGGMNTEAFF.

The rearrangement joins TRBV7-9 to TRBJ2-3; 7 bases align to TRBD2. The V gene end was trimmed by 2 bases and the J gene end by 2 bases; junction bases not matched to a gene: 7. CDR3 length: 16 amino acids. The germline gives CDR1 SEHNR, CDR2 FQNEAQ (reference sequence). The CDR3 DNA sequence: TGTGCCAGCAGCTTAAGGCCTAGCGGAATCACAGATACGCAGTATTTT. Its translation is CASSLRPSGITDTQYF. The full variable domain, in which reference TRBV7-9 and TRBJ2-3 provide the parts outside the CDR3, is DTGVSQNPRHKITKRGQNVTFRCDPISEHNRLYWYRQTLGQGPEFLTYFQNEAQLEKSRLLSDRFSAERPKGSFSTLEIQRTEQGDSAMYLCASSLRPSGITDTQYFGPGTRLTVL.

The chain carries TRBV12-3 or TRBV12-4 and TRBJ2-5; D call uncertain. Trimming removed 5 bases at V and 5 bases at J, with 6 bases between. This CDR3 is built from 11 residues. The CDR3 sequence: CASSRLETQYF. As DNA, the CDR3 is TGTGCCAGCAGTAGACTGGAGACCCAGTACTTC.

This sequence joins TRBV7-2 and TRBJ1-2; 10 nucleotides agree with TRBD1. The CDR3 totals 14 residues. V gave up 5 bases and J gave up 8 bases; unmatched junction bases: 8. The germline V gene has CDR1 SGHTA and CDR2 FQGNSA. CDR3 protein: CASSPAGTGVGYTF. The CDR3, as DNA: TGTGCCAGCAGCCCAGCCGGGACAGGGGTCGGCTACACCTTC.

The CDR3 DNA reads TGCGCCAGCAGCCCCGAGGGGGCCGGGACAGGCAATCAGCCCCAGCATTTT. Protein product: CASSPEGAGTGNQPQHF. V gene TRBV5-1 combines with J gene TRBJ1-5; the match to TRBD1 covers 7 bases. J gave up 2 bases and V 4 bases, and 12 bases lay outside the gene matches. Germline V gene data show CDR1 as SGHRS and CDR2 as YFSETQ. The CDR3 has 17 residues.